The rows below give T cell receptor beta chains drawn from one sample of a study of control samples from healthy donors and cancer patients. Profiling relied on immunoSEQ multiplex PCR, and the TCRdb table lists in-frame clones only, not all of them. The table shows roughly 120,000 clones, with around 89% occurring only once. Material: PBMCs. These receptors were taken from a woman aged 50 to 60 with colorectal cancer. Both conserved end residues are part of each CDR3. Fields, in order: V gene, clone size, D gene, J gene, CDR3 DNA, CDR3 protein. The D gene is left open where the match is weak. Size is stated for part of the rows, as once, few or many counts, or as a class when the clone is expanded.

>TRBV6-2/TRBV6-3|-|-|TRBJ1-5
TGTGCCAGCAGTCGGGGGGTTCTTGGCAATCAGCCCCAGCATTTT
CASSRGVLGNQPQHF
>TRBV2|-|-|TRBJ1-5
TGTGCCAGCAGTAAGGGGAATAGCAATCAGCCCCAGCATTTT
CASSKGNSNQPQHF
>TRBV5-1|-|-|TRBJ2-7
TGCGCCAGCTACGTGGACAGAAGTTACGAGCAGTACTTC
CASYVDRSYEQYF
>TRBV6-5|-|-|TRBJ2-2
TGTGCCAGCAGTTACTCGGGTAGCCGCCGCGCCGGGGAGCTGTTTTTT
CASSYSGSRRAGELFF
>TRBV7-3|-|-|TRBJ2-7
TGTGCCAGCAGCTTATCCGGGGGAATCCCCTACGAGCAGTACTTC
CASSLSGGIPYEQYF
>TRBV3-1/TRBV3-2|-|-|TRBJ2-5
TGTGCCAGCAGCCAAGGGTTTCGTTCGGGCGACGAAGAGACCCAGTACTTC
CASSQGFRSGDEETQYF
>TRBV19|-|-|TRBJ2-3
TGTGCCAGTAGTATCAGCATGGATACGCAGTATTTT
CASSISMDTQYF
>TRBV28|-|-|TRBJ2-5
TGTGCCAGCAGTTTGCCCCAACAAGAGACCCAGTACTTC
CASSLPQQETQYF
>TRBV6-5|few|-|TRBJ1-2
TGTGCCAGCAGTTACTCAGGTCAGGGGTCTTTGAAAGGCTACACCTTC
CASSYSGQGSLKGYTF
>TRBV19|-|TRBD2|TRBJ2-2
TGTGCCAGTAGTCCTCGGGCCAGCGGGAGATACACCGGGGAGCTGTTTTTT
CASSPRASGRYTGELFF
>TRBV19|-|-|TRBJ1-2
TGTGCCGGGGATTTTGGCGGAGGGTATGGCTACACCTTC
CAGDFGGGYGYTF
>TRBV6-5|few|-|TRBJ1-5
TGTGCCAGCAGCCAGGACCATAATCAGCCCCAGCATTTT
CASSQDHNQPQHF
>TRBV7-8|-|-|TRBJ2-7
TGTGCCAGCAGCCGAGGGTCGAGGGGAGTCGAGCAGTACTTC
CASSRGSRGVEQYF
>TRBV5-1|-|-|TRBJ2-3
TGCGCCAGCAGCGTTCTAGAAGGCTCAGATACGCAGTATTTT
CASSVLEGSDTQYF
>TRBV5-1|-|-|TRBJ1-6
TGCGCCAGCAGCTTTTGGGGGGCTAATTCACCCCTCCACTTT
CASSFWGANSPLHF
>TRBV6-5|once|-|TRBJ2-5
TGTGCCAGCAAGGTTATGGTTGAGACCCAGTACTTC
CASKVMVETQYF
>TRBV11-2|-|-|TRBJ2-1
TGTGCCAGCAGCTCCCGAGGGGGCAATGAGCAGTTCTTC
CASSSRGGNEQFF
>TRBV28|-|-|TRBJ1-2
TGTGCCAGCAGTTTTTGGGGGGCAGAGGGCTACACCTTC
CASSFWGAEGYTF
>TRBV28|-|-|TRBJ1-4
TGTGCCAGCAGTGAGGGCACAACTAATGAAAAACTGTTTTTT
CASSEGTTNEKLFF
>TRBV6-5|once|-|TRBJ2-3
TGTGCCAGCAGCCCGCGGGGGCTCACAGATACGCAGTATTTT
CASSPRGLTDTQYF
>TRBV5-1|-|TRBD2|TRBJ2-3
TGCGCCAGCAGCGTTAGCGGGGGGTACACAGATACGCAGTATTTT
CASSVSGGYTDTQYF
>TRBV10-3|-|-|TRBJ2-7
TGTGCCATCAGTGAGTCCGGTCTAGTGGGTGGCGAGCAGTACTTC
CAISESGLVGGEQYF
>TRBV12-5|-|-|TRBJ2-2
TGTGCTAGTGGTTTGTTGGCAGGGGATTTCACCGGGGAGCTGTTTTTT
CASGLLAGDFTGELFF
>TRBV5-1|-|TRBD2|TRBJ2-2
TGCGCCAGCAGCTTACTAGCGGGAGATGTGGCCGGGGAGCTGTTTTTT
CASSLLAGDVAGELFF
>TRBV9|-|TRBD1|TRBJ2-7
TGTGCCAGCAGCGTCTCTGGGGAAGGGGGCGGCACCTACGAGCAGTACTTC
CASSVSGEGGGTYEQYF
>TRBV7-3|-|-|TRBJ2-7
TGTGCCAGCAGCTTAAGGCAGGGTTACGAGCAGTACTTC
CASSLRQGYEQYF
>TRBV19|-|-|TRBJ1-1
TGTGCCAGTAGTATCCGGGGGGACACTGAAGCTTTCTTT
CASSIRGDTEAFF
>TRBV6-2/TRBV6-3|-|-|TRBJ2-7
TGTGCCAGCAGTTACTCGGGGACTGGGGGGTACGAGCAGTACTTC
CASSYSGTGGYEQYF
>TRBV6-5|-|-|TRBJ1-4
TGTGCCCCCTCAAACGGGGGACCATCTCGGGAAAAACTGTTTTTT
CAPSNGGPSREKLFF
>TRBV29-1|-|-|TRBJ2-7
TGCAGCGTTACCAGGGACTACGAGCAGTACTTC
CSVTRDYEQYF
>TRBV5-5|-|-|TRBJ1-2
TGTGCCAGCAGCCCCTTGGAGCGGCTTGGTGGCTACACCTTC
CASSPLERLGGYTF
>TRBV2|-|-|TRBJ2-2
TGTGCCAGCAGGGCGTTCAAGGACACCGGGGAGCTGTTTTTT
CASRAFKDTGELFF
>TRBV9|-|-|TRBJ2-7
TGTGCCAGCAGCGAGCCAGACAGATCCTACGAGCAGTACTTC
CASSEPDRSYEQYF